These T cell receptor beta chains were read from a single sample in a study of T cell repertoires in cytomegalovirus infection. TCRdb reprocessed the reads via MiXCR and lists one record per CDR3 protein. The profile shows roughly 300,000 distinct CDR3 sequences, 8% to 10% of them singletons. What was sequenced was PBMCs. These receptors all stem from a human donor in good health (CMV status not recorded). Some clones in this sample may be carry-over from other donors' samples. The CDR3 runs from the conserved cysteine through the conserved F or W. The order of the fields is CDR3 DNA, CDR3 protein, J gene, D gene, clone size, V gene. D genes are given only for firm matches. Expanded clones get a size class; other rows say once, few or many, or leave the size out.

cdr3_nt: TGTGCCAGCAGCTCCAGACGGAACACCGGGGAGCTGTTTTTT; cdr3_aa: CASSSRRNTGELFF; j_call: TRBJ2-2; d_call: NA; clone_size: NA; v_call: TRBV11-1
cdr3_nt: TGCGCCAGCAGCCAGCAACGACAGGAGGGGCGAGGAGGCTACACCTTC; cdr3_aa: CASSQQRQEGRGGYTF; j_call: TRBJ1-2; d_call: NA; clone_size: few; v_call: TRBV4-1
cdr3_nt: TGTGCCAGTAGTATCGGCTCATTGGGATGGACCCTGCCGATAAACATTCAGTACTTC; cdr3_aa: CASSIGSLGWTLPINIQYF; j_call: TRBJ2-4; d_call: NA; clone_size: many; v_call: TRBV19
cdr3_nt: TGCAGCGTTGTGGGTTCCCCCGGGACCCCTGAAGGAAACACCATATATTTT; cdr3_aa: CSVVGSPGTPEGNTIYF; j_call: TRBJ1-3; d_call: NA; clone_size: many; v_call: TRBV29-1
cdr3_nt: TGCAGTGCTAGACTAGCGGGGGGAGTGGGAGAGACCCAGTACTTC; cdr3_aa: CSARLAGGVGETQYF; j_call: TRBJ2-5; d_call: TRBD2; clone_size: few; v_call: TRBV20-1
cdr3_nt: TGTGCCATCAGTGAGTCTCCCTATGGCTACACCTTC; cdr3_aa: CAISESPYGYTF; j_call: TRBJ1-2; d_call: NA; clone_size: few; v_call: TRBV10-3
cdr3_nt: TGTGCCAGCAGGGGGGCGGGGGAACACGAGCAGTACTTC; cdr3_aa: CASRGAGEHEQYF; j_call: TRBJ2-7; d_call: NA; clone_size: many; v_call: TRBV7-9
cdr3_nt: TGTGCCAGCAGACGCCAAGGGGGGGGGACTGAAGCTTTCTTT; cdr3_aa: CASRRQGGGTEAFF; j_call: TRBJ1-1; d_call: NA; clone_size: NA; v_call: TRBV12-3/TRBV12-4
cdr3_nt: TGTGCCAGTAGTATGAAGAGCCCCTACGAGCAGTACTTC; cdr3_aa: CASSMKSPYEQYF; j_call: TRBJ2-7; d_call: NA; clone_size: NA; v_call: TRBV19
cdr3_nt: TGTGCCAGCAGTCCCTACGGTGAGAAGAACACTGAAGCTTTCTTT; cdr3_aa: CASSPYGEKNTEAFF; j_call: TRBJ1-1; d_call: NA; clone_size: few; v_call: TRBV27
cdr3_nt: TGTGCCAGCAGTCCTAATACGGACAGGGGAGGATATGGCTACACCTTC; cdr3_aa: CASSPNTDRGGYGYTF; j_call: TRBJ1-2; d_call: TRBD1; clone_size: many; v_call: TRBV4-2
cdr3_nt: TGTGCCAGCTCACCTACCGCGGGGAGCCAAGAGACCCAGTACTTC; cdr3_aa: CASSPTAGSQETQYF; j_call: TRBJ2-5; d_call: NA; clone_size: few; v_call: TRBV18
cdr3_nt: TGTGCCAGCAGTACCCCGGGGGGCCAAAATGAAAAACTGTTTTTT; cdr3_aa: CASSTPGGQNEKLFF; j_call: TRBJ1-4; d_call: NA; clone_size: NA; v_call: TRBV28
cdr3_nt: TGCAGTGCATCCAAGGCGGGAGGGTACGGGGAGACCCAGTACTTC; cdr3_aa: CSASKAGGYGETQYF; j_call: TRBJ2-5; d_call: TRBD2; clone_size: few; v_call: TRBV20-1
cdr3_nt: TGTGCCAGCAGTTTATCGAGGACAGCCCCCAAGGGTTTCTTT; cdr3_aa: CASSLSRTAPKGFF; j_call: TRBJ1-1; d_call: NA; clone_size: few; v_call: TRBV27
cdr3_nt: TGTGCCAGCAGTTTCCAGTCCCTGAACACTGAAGCTTTCTTT; cdr3_aa: CASSFQSLNTEAFF; j_call: TRBJ1-1; d_call: NA; clone_size: few; v_call: TRBV12-3/TRBV12-4
cdr3_nt: TGCGCCAGCAGCGAGGACGGAGCGGCTAATGAAAAACTGTTTTTT; cdr3_aa: CASSEDGAANEKLFF; j_call: TRBJ1-4; d_call: NA; clone_size: many; v_call: TRBV5-1
cdr3_nt: TGTGCCAGCAGCCCGGGACTAGCGGGGGAGTACGAGCAGTACTTC; cdr3_aa: CASSPGLAGEYEQYF; j_call: TRBJ2-7; d_call: TRBD2; clone_size: few; v_call: TRBV7-2
cdr3_nt: TGTGCCACTGCAGCAAGGGAGACCCAGTACTTC; cdr3_aa: CATAARETQYF; j_call: TRBJ2-5; d_call: NA; clone_size: NA; v_call: TRBV28
cdr3_nt: TGTGCCAGTCGAGTTGCGGGGGGCGGTAGAAATGAGCAGTTCTTC; cdr3_aa: CASRVAGGGRNEQFF; j_call: TRBJ2-1; d_call: TRBD2; clone_size: few; v_call: TRBV6-2/TRBV6-3
cdr3_nt: TGTGCCAGTAGTCCCTCCTGGACAGGCAATGAGCAGTTCTTC; cdr3_aa: CASSPSWTGNEQFF; j_call: TRBJ2-1; d_call: TRBD1; clone_size: few; v_call: TRBV19
cdr3_nt: TGTGCCAGCAGCCATCCGGGGGGAGGCTACGAGCAGTACTTC; cdr3_aa: CASSHPGGGYEQYF; j_call: TRBJ2-7; d_call: TRBD2; clone_size: few; v_call: TRBV7-6